This TCR beta chain appears in the sequencing data of a study of blood T cell repertoires in COVID-19. Study overall: Donors in the United States, Italy and Spain gave samples during acute or convalescent COVID-19. Sample material is recorded as cDNA or gDNA derived from T cells, B-cell-depleted T cells, or PBMCs.

Libraries were prepared by immunoSEQ multiplex PCR; TCRdb keeps only in-frame clonotypes and omits some of them. The sample comprises under 300,000 clones, 80% to 90% of which are singletons, and about 10% rests with the top ten. CDR1 SGHDN and CDR2 FVKESK come from the germline V gene. There are 14 residues in the CDR3. V lost 4 bases to trimming and J lost 3 bases, with 10 bases between them. The sequencing input was peripheral blood. The V gene is TRBV14, the J gene TRBJ2-1, with a tentative D call TRBD2 (5 bases). The receptor was derived from a woman in her 70s with acute or convalescent COVID-19. The CDR3 loop is CASSLFGIYNEQFF. The CDR3 bases are TGTGCCAGCAGCCTTTTCGGGATCTACAATGAGCAGTTCTTC.